This T cell receptor beta chain was retrieved from a study of shared clonotypes between healthy human individuals. Data came from immunoSEQ multiplex PCR; TCRdb stores just in-frame clones and leaves some out. The sample yields around 2,000,000 clones, roughly 95% seen once. Remarks on this clone: Its ends do not fully match the called genes, so a read error is possible.

The CDR3 extends over 16 amino acids. Germline CDR1 MNHNS, CDR2 SASEGT. The material sequenced was naive CD4+ T cells sorted from blood. The sample's subset: CD45RA+ positively selected. The sequence came from a man younger than 35 in good health. The J gene is TRBJ2-3, the V gene TRBV6-1; 8 positions agree with TRBD2. In DNA, the CDR3 is TGTGCCAGCAGTGAAGCGCTAGCGGGCGCCACAAATACGCAGTATTTT. Residues: CASSEALAGATNTQYF.